These 25 T cell receptor beta chains share one sample of origin, sequenced in a study of vaccination effects on CD4 cells after COVID-19. For these TCRs, the target antigens are not known. With roughly 10 days of culture completed, CD4+ T cells were isolated. Everyone in the study got two shots of either the BNT162b2 or mRNA-1273 vaccine. Using immunoSEQ multiplex PCR, the repertoire was profiled, and TCRdb retains in-frame clones only, with some absent. The sample shows 30,000 or so clones, around 69% of them seen only once. The sequences come from CD4+ T cells from PBMCs cultured without peptide, collected after COVID-19 vaccination. These receptors originate from a human donor who received a COVID-19 vaccine.

This clone showed up just a few times. The J gene is TRBJ1-1, the V gene TRBV6-6; D is ambiguous. Germline V lookup: CDR1 MNHNY, CDR2 SVGAGI (reference sequence). This CDR3 comprises 11 residues. The V and J ends lost 2 bases and 6 bases respectively, with 4 bases between them. Written as DNA, the CDR3 is TGTGCCAGCAGTTACGAAGCTGAAGCTTTCTTT. It is translated as CASSYEAEAFF.

The chain recombines TRBV7-8 with TRBJ1-5; maybe TRBD1 (5 bases). In germline, CDR1 is SGHVS, CDR2 FQNEAQ. There are 15 residues in the CDR3. Trimming stripped 3 bases from V and 7 bases from J, with 16 bases between. The CDR3 sequence is CASSLFSVGGQPQHF. CDR3 coding DNA: TGTGCCAGCAGCTTGTTCTCCGTCGGGGGACAGCCCCAGCATTTT.

This chain uses TRBV27 with TRBJ2-3, with 7 bases fitting TRBD2. The V gene end was trimmed by 8 bases and the J gene end by 5 bases; junction bases not matched to a gene: 13. The CDR3 is 15 residues long. Germline V CDR1 and CDR2: MNHEY, SMNVEV (reference sequence). The CDR3 DNA follows: TGTGCCAGCCGATCCTCTCTAGCGGTAAGAGATACGCAGTATTTT. Translated, it gives CASRSSLAVRDTQYF.

This clone appeared a single time. The chain has TRBV10-3 and TRBJ2-7; D unclear. Trimming cost V 3 bases and J 3 bases, with 9 bases left between them. The CDR3 length is 13 residues. Germline assignment: CDR1 ENHRY and CDR2 SYGVKD. The chain's CDR3 is CAISDPGFYEQYF. CDR3 coding DNA: TGTGCCATCAGTGACCCCGGTTTCTACGAGCAGTACTTC.

There are a few counts of this clone. V is TRBV30 and J is TRBJ1-1; 8 nucleotides agree with TRBD1. Germline-derived CDR1 and CDR2 are GTSNPN and SVGIG (reference sequence). The length of the CDR3 is 15 residues. V dropped 7 bases and J dropped 5; count of bases not matched to a gene: 15. As DNA, the CDR3 is TGTGCCTTGAGGACAGGGCCCTGGGGTGGGACTGAAGCTTTCTTT. It encodes CALRTGPWGGTEAFF. The complete variable domain, with remaining parts taken from reference TRBV30 and TRBJ1-1, reads SQTIHQWPATLVQPVGSPLSLECTVEGTSNPNLYWYRQAAGRGLQLLFYSVGIGQISSEVPQNLSASRPQDRQFILSSKKLLLSDSGFYLCALRTGPWGGTEAFFGQGTRLTVV.

This clone was seen a handful of times. This chain connects TRBV5-1 to TRBJ2-7; 8 bases align to TRBD1. CDR3 size: 13 residues. Germline CDR1 is SGHRS and CDR2 is YFSETQ. The V gene end was trimmed by 4 bases and the J gene end by 3 bases; junction bases not matched to a gene: 3. The CDR3 bases are TGCGCCAGCAGCACGGACAGGGTCTACGAGCAGTACTTC. It encodes CASSTDRVYEQYF. The entire variable domain, with the rest obtained from reference TRBV5-1 and TRBJ2-7, is as follows: KAGVTQTPRYLIKTRGQQVTLSCSPISGHRSVSWYQQTPGQGLQFLFEYFSETQRNKGNFPGRFSGRQFSNSRSEMNVSTLELGDSALYLCASSTDRVYEQYFGPGTRLTVT.

The chain is built from TRBV18 and TRBJ2-4, with no clear D. Germline V gene lookup returns CDR1 KGHSH and CDR2 LQKENI. V was trimmed by 2 bases and J by 0 bases, leaving 26 bases between them. The CDR3 totals 21 residues. As DNA, the CDR3 is TGTGCCAGCTCACCATCGGCCACACACAATACAAAAAGACTAGCCAAAAACATTCAGTACTTC. The encoded protein is CASSPSATHNTKRLAKNIQYF.

The sample holds a few counts of this clone. The V gene is TRBV7-2, the J gene TRBJ1-1, with D maybe TRBD1 (5 bases). The CDR3 spans 16 residues. The germline gives CDR1 SGHTA, CDR2 FQGNSA. V was clipped by 4 bases and J by 1 base, with 16 bases between them. The CDR3 nucleotides are TGTGCCAGCAGCTCAATCTCATACGGGGGGAACACTGAAGCTTTCTTT. It encodes CASSSISYGGNTEAFF.

The chain has TRBV2 and TRBJ2-7; the match to TRBD2 covers 7 bases. Germline CDR1 is SNHLY and CDR2 is FYNNEI. The CDR3 extends over 13 amino acids. CDR3 DNA sequence: TGTGCAACGGGCGGGGGAAGCTCCTACGAGCAGTACTTC. This codes for CATGGGSSYEQYF. The variable domain in full, completed from reference TRBV2 and TRBJ2-7, reads EPEVTQTPSHQVTQMGQEVILRCVPISNHLYFYWYRQILGQKVEFLVSFYNNEISEKSEIFDDQFSVERPDGSNFTLKIRSTKLEDSAMYFCATGGGSSYEQYFGPGTRLTVT.

The rearrangement joins TRBV5-6 to TRBJ2-3; D not resolved. Germline CDR1 SGHDT, CDR2 YYEEEE. The CDR3 length is 15 residues. Trimming stripped 0 bases from V and 6 bases from J, with 14 bases between. The CDR3 bases are TGTGCCAGCAGCTTGGGGCTACACCGCCCGGATACGCAGTATTTT. Its protein product is CASSLGLHRPDTQYF.

A single count supports this clone. The chain is built from TRBV10-3 and TRBJ2-5; D may be TRBD1 or TRBD2 (5 bases each). The germline V and J ends were trimmed by 5 bases and 5 bases, with 15 bases remaining between them. In germline, CDR1 is ENHRY, CDR2 SYGVKD. This CDR3 comprises 14 residues. The CDR3: CAISPDGDGETQYF. The CDR3 DNA reads TGTGCCATCAGTCCCGATGGGGACGGTGAGACCCAGTACTTC.

V is TRBV19 and J is TRBJ1-5; D is undetermined. The CDR3 spans 14 residues. V dropped 0 bases and J dropped 4 bases, with 7 bases sitting between them. CDR1 is LNHDA, CDR2 SQIVND, per germline (reference sequence). The CDR3 is CASSIEPRNQPQHF. DNA for the CDR3: TGTGCCAGTAGTATAGAACCCCGGAATCAGCCCCAGCATTTT.

This sequence joins TRBV7-6 and TRBJ2-7; maybe TRBD1 (6 bases). The CDR3 is made up of 15 amino acids. V was pared by 5 bases and J by 2 bases, with 16 bases between. Germline loops: CDR1 SGHVS, CDR2 FNYEAQ. CDR3 amino acids: CASSPGQSGPYEQYF. As DNA, the CDR3 is TGTGCCAGCAGCCCGGGACAATCGGGTCCCTACGAGCAGTACTTC.

The rearrangement uses TRBV3-1 (or the pseudogene TRBV3-2) and TRBJ2-7, with 7 bases aligning to TRBD2. The J segment lost 3 bases and the V segment lost 1 base, leaving 9 bases of the junction unmatched. The CDR3 has 16 amino acids. In germline, CDR1 is LGHDT, CDR2 YNNKEL (reference sequence). As DNA, the CDR3 is TGTGCCAGCAGCCAAGTGAGGCCACTAGCGAGCTACGAGCAGTACTTC. Encoded protein: CASSQVRPLASYEQYF.

A single count supports this clone. The V and J genes are TRBV30 and TRBJ2-6; D is ambiguous. CDR1 and CDR2 from the germline V gene are GTSNPN and SVGIG (reference sequence). CDR3 length: 14 residues. V was cut by 4 bases and J by 0 bases, with 7 bases left in between. The CDR3 spells CAWTGFSGANVLTF. The CDR3 coding sequence is TGTGCCTGGACAGGCTTCTCTGGGGCCAACGTCCTGACTTTC.

The J gene is TRBJ2-1, the V gene TRBV5-4; 11 bases map to TRBD1. Germline V gene sequence: CDR1 SGHNT, CDR2 YYREEE (reference sequence). V was clipped by 4 bases and J by 7 bases; unmatched bases: 4. This CDR3 contains 14 residues. The CDR3 protein is CASSPGTGGNEQFF. The DNA of the CDR3 is TGTGCCAGCAGCCCCGGGACAGGGGGAAATGAGCAGTTCTTC.

The CDR3 DNA reads as TGTGCCAGCAGCCAAGATGCAGCAGGTGTGGTCCGCGCTATTAATAATTCACCCCTCCACTTT. It codes for CASSQDAAGVVRAINNSPLHF. The chain recombines TRBV4-2 with TRBJ1-6; D ambiguous. Germline loops: CDR1 LGHNA, CDR2 YNFKEQ. This CDR3 has 21 residues. V was shortened by 0 bases and J by 5 bases, with 26 bases between the two germline ends.

This sequence joins TRBV18 and TRBJ1-1; 7 bases match TRBD1. CDR1 is KGHSH, CDR2 LQKENI, per germline. The CDR3 consists of 14 residues. Trimming at V came to 7 bases and at J to 3 bases, leaving 8 bases not matched to a gene. CDR3: CASLPTGLDTEAFF. For the CDR3, the DNA is TGTGCCAGCTTACCGACAGGGTTGGACACTGAAGCTTTCTTT.

Here the CDR3 reads CASSLALDGQGGELFF. The CDR3 DNA reads TGCGCCAGCAGCTTGGCCCTAGACGGCCAAGGCGGGGAGCTGTTTTTT. The chain links TRBV5-1 to TRBJ2-2, with D unclear. This CDR3 has 16 residues. Germline V CDR1 and CDR2: SGHRS, YFSETQ. Trimming took 0 bases from V and 7 from J, leaving 16 bases between them.

The chain recombines TRBV9 with TRBJ2-5, with 7 positions matching TRBD2. The CDR3 is made up of 16 amino acids. V shed 0 bases, J shed 5 bases, and the junction held 10 bases outside the gene matches. The V gene's germline CDR1 is SGDLS and CDR2 YYNGEE. The CDR3 region has the DNA TGTGCCAGCAGCGTAGACTGGCGGGGGTCGGGGGAGACCCAGTACTTC. Protein sequence: CASSVDWRGSGETQYF.

The rearrangement joins TRBV5-6 to TRBJ1-2; no clear D. Germline CDR1 is SGHDT and CDR2 is YYEEEE. V was shortened by 4 bases and J by 2 bases, with 12 bases between the two germline ends. CDR3 length: 14 residues. CDR3 residues: CASSAVPVNYGYTF. The CDR3 DNA reads as TGTGCCAGCAGCGCGGTGCCAGTAAACTATGGCTACACCTTC.

V gene TRBV3-1 (or the pseudogene TRBV3-2) combines with J gene TRBJ1-2, with D perhaps matching TRBD1 (5 bases). There are 15 residues in the CDR3. The germline CDR1 and CDR2 sequences are LGHDT and YNNKEL (reference sequence). Between the trimmed V and J ends, which lost 0 bases and 7 bases, there was a span of 15 bases. CDR3 residues: CASSQDYQGSSGYTF. CDR3 coding DNA: TGTGCCAGCAGCCAAGATTACCAGGGTAGCTCTGGCTACACCTTC.

CDR3 residues: CASSPRLLAETDTQYF. The CDR3 nucleotides are TGTGCCAGCTCACCACGGTTACTAGCGGAAACAGATACGCAGTATTTT. V gene TRBV18 combines with J gene TRBJ2-3; 8 bases fit TRBD2. V gave up 1 base and J gave up 3 bases; unmatched junction bases: 6. The CDR3 consists of 16 residues. CDR1 and CDR2 from the germline V gene are KGHSH and LQKENI.

The V gene is TRBV10-3, the J gene TRBJ1-2; the D is unclear. V lost 0 bases and J 2 bases, leaving 7 bases between the germline ends. The germline V gene encodes CDR1 ENHRY and CDR2 SYGVKD. The CDR3 is 14 residues long. The CDR3 spells CAISESTGNYGYTF. Here the CDR3 DNA reads TGTGCCATCAGTGAGTCGACTGGGAACTATGGCTACACCTTC.

This clone is a singleton in its sample. V and J are TRBV28 and TRBJ2-4, with a tentative D call TRBD1 (5 bases). With 4 bases removed from V and 0 bases from J, the gap between germline ends came to 19 bases. This CDR3 spans 18 amino acids. The V gene's germline CDR1 is MDHEN and CDR2 SYDVKM. In DNA form, the CDR3 reads TGTGCCAGCAGTTACCCCCGGCAGGGAAGGCTAGCCAAAAACATTCAGTACTTC. This translates into CASSYPRQGRLAKNIQYF.